These 9 T cell receptor beta chains came from one sample sequenced in a study of early T cells in non-severe SARS-CoV-2 infection. TCRdb used MiXCR to reprocess the 5' RACE reads, holding one entry per CDR3 protein. The repertoire holds around 50,000 distinct CDR3 sequences, with around 5.6% as singletons. Sequencing was carried out using whole blood. All receptors derive from an adult who was a healthcare worker with PCR-confirmed SARS-CoV-2 infection or an uninfected control (not recorded which).

This clonotype was recorded at least ten times. The rearrangement links TRBV4-1 to TRBJ1-6, with D unclear. The CDR3 runs 15 residues. The ends were cut back, 1 base at V and 8 bases at J, with 12 bases in the middle. Per the germline V gene, CDR1 is MGHRA and CDR2 is YSYEKL. As DNA, the CDR3 is TGCGCCAGCAGCCAAGGATGGGATAAGGATTCACCCCTCCACTTT. Its translation is CASSQGWDKDSPLHF.

At least ten counts were recorded for this clonotype. This rearrangement joins TRBV5-5 to TRBJ2-1; D not certain. The CDR3 spans 14 residues. Between the trimmed V and J ends, which lost 1 base and 4 bases, there was a span of 9 bases. The germline gives CDR1 SGHKS, CDR2 YYEKEE (reference sequence). CDR3 coding DNA: TGTGCCAGCAGCTTGTCGGAATCTTACAATGAGCAGTTCTTC. Protein: CASSLSESYNEQFF.

This clonotype was observed a handful of times. This chain joins TRBV5-1 and TRBJ2-7; 11 bases map to TRBD2. V shed 4 bases, J shed 7 bases, and the junction held 19 bases outside the gene matches. CDR3 length: 18 amino acids. Germline V gene sequence: CDR1 SGHRS, CDR2 YFSETQ. The CDR3 nucleotides are TGCGCCAGCAGCCGAGCCGGGACTAGCGGAGTAACTTTAGGGGAGCAGTACTTC. Translating gives CASSRAGTSGVTLGEQYF.

This clonotype has only a few counts. This CDR3 is missing its conserved last phenylalanine or tryptophan, likely due to a read error. The chain recombines TRBV20-1 with TRBJ1-1; D unresolved. The germline V gene has CDR1 DFQATT and CDR2 SNEGSKA (reference sequence). Deletions cut 3 bases from V and 4 bases from J, with 15 bases between. The CDR3 sequence is 14 residues long. The CDR3: CSARVGSWGTEAFS. The CDR3 nucleotides are TGCAGTGCTAGGGTCGGGTCCTGGGGCACTGAAGCTTTCTCT.

In its sample, this clonotype was seen many times. The chain links TRBV27 to TRBJ2-1; D is unresolved. CDR3 size: 15 residues. CDR1 is MNHEY and CDR2 is SMNVEV in the germline V gene (reference sequence). The V end was cut by 1 base, the J end by 0 bases, with 7 bases between. This CDR3 is CASSLWSASYNEQFF. The DNA of the CDR3 is TGTGCCAGCAGTTTATGGTCAGCCTCCTACAATGAGCAGTTCTTC.

The chain joins TRBV29-1 to TRBJ1-5, with D hard to call. Trimming pared 4 bases from V and 4 bases from J, leaving 8 bases between. Looked up from germline, CDR1 is SQVTM and CDR2 is ANQGSEA. The CDR3 covers 12 residues. CDR3 amino acids: CSVAHPNQPQHF. As DNA, the CDR3 is TGCAGCGTTGCCCATCCGAATCAGCCCCAGCATTTT.

There are a few counts of this clonotype. The CDR3 loop is CASSWREGGNEQFF. The CDR3 region has the DNA TGTGCCAGTAGTTGGAGGGAAGGGGGCAATGAGCAGTTCTTC. The chain employs TRBV19 and TRBJ2-1; possibly TRBD1 or TRBD2 for D (6 bases each). CDR1 and CDR2 (germline): LNHDA, SQIVND (reference sequence). V shed 5 bases and J shed 6 bases, with 14 bases lying between them. The CDR3 is 14 residues long.

Only a few counts were recorded for this clonotype. This chain joins TRBV7-2 and TRBJ1-4; a weak D match, TRBD1 (6 bases). Germline values: CDR1 SGHTA, CDR2 FQGNSA. The CDR3 length is 15 residues. Trimming cost V 4 bases and J 5 bases, with 14 bases left between them. The CDR3 sequence is CASSSVGRGNEKLFF. The CDR3 DNA sequence: TGTGCCAGCAGCTCCGTCGGCAGGGGAAATGAAAAACTGTTTTTT.

This clonotype was counted ten times or more. DNA for the CDR3: TGCGCCAGCAGCTGGCGGGGCTTGGAACATGAGCAGTTCTTC. This gives the protein CASSWRGLEHEQFF. The J gene is TRBJ2-1, the V gene TRBV4-1; weak D call: TRBD2 (6 bases). V was shortened by 5 bases and J by 8 bases, with 16 bases between the two germline ends. Germline values: CDR1 MGHRA, CDR2 YSYEKL. The CDR3 spans 14 residues.